This TCR beta chain is from a study of blood T cell repertoires in COVID-19. Deletions cut 1 base from V and 10 bases from J, with 8 bases between. The CDR3 is 12 amino acids. Germline assignment: CDR1 PRHDT and CDR2 FYEKMQ (reference sequence). Here immunoSEQ multiplex PCR was the method, and the copy in TCRdb shows in-frame clones only, minus some. The table shows around 300,000 clones, with around 91% occurring only once. Material: PBMCs or T cells enriched from blood (not recorded which). The sequence was collected from a woman aged 18-29 years with acute COVID-19. The chain has TRBV13 and TRBJ2-1; no clear D. This CDR3 is CASSLADTEQFF. The DNA of the CDR3 is TGTGCCAGCAGCTTAGCTGACACCGAGCAGTTCTTC.